Sequencing of this T cell receptor beta chain was carried out in a study of T cells after yellow fever vaccination. The CDR3 has 12 residues. Germline values: CDR1 SGHTS, CDR2 YDEGEE. In regard to this clonotype: The junction differs from germline at one of its ends, possibly a read error.

It was through 5'RACE template switching that TCR cDNA was made, with a universal primer site and UMIs added. In TCRdb, the 5' RACE reads were re-called with MiXCR into one record per CDR3 protein. The table lists a few hundred thousand distinct CDR3 sequences, 6.9% of them singletons, with roughly 0.86% in the top ten. Specimen: CD4+ T cells sorted from PBMCs, collected 15 days after the yellow fever booster vaccination. This sequence joins TRBV5-8 and TRBJ2-2; D remains unclear. This sequence originates from a man younger than 40 who received the YFV17D yellow fever vaccine. The CDR3 loop is CARSLAQGELFF. The CDR3 DNA sequence: TGTGCCAGGAGCTTGGCTCAGGGGGAGCTGTTTTTT.